Listed below are T cell receptor beta chains from one sample, sequenced in a study of blood T cell repertoires in COVID-19. The repertoire was sequenced with immunoSEQ multiplex PCR; TCRdb's copy has only in-frame clones and lacks some. Seen here are under 85,000 clones, roughly 82% observed once, and the top ten hold under 30%. Sample: peripheral blood. These receptors all come from a woman aged 80 or older with active or convalescent COVID-19. Both conserved end residues are part of each CDR3. Each record gives: V gene, J gene, D gene, clone size, CDR3 protein, CDR3 DNA. D genes are given only for firm matches. Size is stated for part of the rows, as once, few or many counts, or as a class when the clone is expanded.

>TRBV7-2|TRBJ1-4|TRBD1|few
CASSSGQGNEKLFF
TGTGCCAGCAGCTCGGGACAGGGTAATGAAAAACTGTTTTTT
>TRBV4-3|TRBJ2-7|-|-
CASSQEGSRGGYEQYF
TGCGCCAGCAGCCAAGAAGGCTCCAGGGGTGGATACGAGCAGTACTTC
>TRBV5-1|TRBJ1-2|TRBD1|few
CASSLAGTGGGYTF
TGCGCCAGCAGCTTGGCTGGGACAGGGGGTGGCTACACCTTC
>TRBV5-6|TRBJ2-3|TRBD1|-
CASSLDGTGTGTQYF
TGTGCCAGCAGCTTGGACGGGACAGGGACAGGTACGCAGTATTTT
>TRBV7-9|TRBJ2-5|-|few
CASNLLGAQYF
TGTGCCAGCAACCTCCTCGGGGCCCAGTACTTC
>TRBV6-2/TRBV6-3|TRBJ2-5|TRBD2|once
CASSHDAGGPSETQYF
TGTGCCAGCAGTCACGATGCGGGGGGGCCCTCGGAGACCCAGTACTTC
>TRBV6-5|TRBJ1-1|-|-
CASNTEGTEAFF
TGTGCCAGCAATACAGAGGGCACTGAAGCTTTCTTT
>TRBV12-3/TRBV12-4|TRBJ2-4|-|-
CASSQDLIQYF
TGTGCCAGCAGCCAGGACTTGATTCAGTACTTC
>TRBV4-1|TRBJ1-4|-|-
CASSRQPGEDEKLFF
TGCGCCAGCAGCCGACAGCCCGGGGAGGATGAAAAACTGTTTTTT
>TRBV7-9|TRBJ1-1|TRBD1|-
CASSPPTGENTEAFF
TGTGCCAGCAGCCCACCCACAGGGGAGAACACTGAAGCTTTCTTT
>TRBV11-3|TRBJ1-6|TRBD1|few
CASSLPPSTGGIYNSPLHF
TGTGCCAGCAGCTTACCCCCATCGACAGGGGGCATCTATAATTCACCCCTCCACTTT
>TRBV11-2|TRBJ1-3|-|-
CASRSTGFSGNTIYF
TGTGCCAGCAGGTCTACAGGGTTTTCTGGAAACACCATATATTTT
>TRBV9|TRBJ1-1|-|-
CASSYSGTEAFF
TGTGCCAGCAGTTACTCGGGGACTGAAGCTTTCTTT
>TRBV5-1|TRBJ1-4|-|-
CASSLTPRTVNEKLFF
TGCGCCAGCAGCTTGACGCCTCGGACAGTTAATGAAAAACTGTTTTTT
>TRBV7-3|TRBJ2-1|TRBD1|once
CASSPGGGYNEQFF
TGTGCCAGCAGCCCAGGGGGCGGTTACAATGAGCAGTTCTTC
>TRBV6-6|TRBJ1-1|-|-
CASSYNGARGTEAFF
TGTGCCAGCAGTTATAATGGGGCTAGGGGCACTGAAGCTTTCTTT
>TRBV12-3/TRBV12-4|TRBJ1-1|TRBD1|once
CASSLMAGGYAFF
TGTGCCAGCAGTTTAATGGCAGGGGGATACGCTTTCTTT
>TRBV3-1/TRBV3-2|TRBJ1-2|-|few
CASNSRNGYTF
TGTGCCAGCAACTCGAGGAATGGCTACACCTTC
>TRBV6-6|TRBJ2-2|TRBD1|few
CASSYRDRGTGELFF
TGTGCCAGCAGTTACCGGGACAGGGGTACCGGGGAGCTGTTTTTT
>TRBV5-5|TRBJ2-5|-|-
CASSSGETQYF
TGTGCCAGCAGCTCCGGGGAGACCCAGTACTTC
>TRBV6-4|TRBJ1-6|TRBD1|-
CASSATGTGAILHF
TGTGCCAGCAGCGCCACCGGGACAGGGGCGATCCTCCACTTT
>TRBV18|TRBJ1-2|-|-
CASSPVDAGNGYTF
TGTGCCAGCTCACCAGTAGATGCGGGAAATGGCTACACCTTC
>TRBV13|TRBJ2-3|TRBD1|-
CASSSSRDSSTDTQYF
TGTGCCAGCAGCTCCAGCCGGGACAGCTCCACAGATACGCAGTATTTT
>TRBV2|TRBJ2-5|TRBD2|-
CASSGGASGEETQYF
TGTGCCAGCTCTGGGGGGGCTAGCGGGGAAGAGACCCAGTACTTC
>TRBV2|TRBJ2-5|-|-
CASSADYAGETQYF
TGTGCCAGCAGCGCGGACTACGCCGGAGAGACCCAGTACTTC
>TRBV7-6|TRBJ2-2|TRBD2|once
CASRPGGENTGELFF
TGTGCCAGCAGGCCCGGGGGGGAAAACACCGGGGAGCTGTTTTTT
>TRBV5-5|TRBJ1-1|-|-
CASRLGHMNTEAFF
TGTGCCAGCCGCTTGGGACACATGAACACTGAAGCTTTCTTT
>TRBV4-3|TRBJ1-3|TRBD1|-
CASSQGRDRASGNTIYF
TGCGCCAGCAGCCAAGGACGGGACAGGGCATCTGGAAACACCATATATTTT
>TRBV30|TRBJ2-3|-|-
CAWSMKSTPDTQYF
TGTGCCTGGAGTATGAAGAGCACCCCCGATACGCAGTATTTT
>TRBV28|TRBJ1-3|-|-
CASSSPETGNTIYF
TGTGCCAGCAGTAGCCCGGAGACTGGAAACACCATATATTTT
>TRBV11-2|TRBJ2-3|-|-
CASSFRVADTQYF
TGTGCCAGCAGCTTCCGGGTCGCAGATACGCAGTATTTT
>TRBV5-6|TRBJ1-6|-|-
CASSVLGRPESPLHF
TGTGCCAGCAGCGTATTAGGAAGACCGGAGTCACCCCTCCACTTT
>TRBV4-1|TRBJ1-2|TRBD1|-
CASSRKDRVVDGYTF
TGCGCCAGCAGCCGAAAGGACAGGGTGGTGGATGGCTACACCTTC
>TRBV6-5|TRBJ1-1|-|-
CASRTPGDNTEAFF
TGTGCCAGCAGGACCCCGGGGGATAACACTGAAGCTTTCTTT
>TRBV13|TRBJ2-3|TRBD2|-
CASSPRTSGEKDTQYF
TGTGCCAGCAGCCCCCGGACTAGCGGGGAAAAGGATACGCAGTATTTT
>TRBV30|TRBJ1-4|TRBD1|-
CAWSEGQIATNEKLFF
TGTGCCTGGAGTGAGGGACAGATTGCAACTAATGAAAAACTGTTTTTT
>TRBV3-1/TRBV3-2|TRBJ2-5|TRBD1|-
CASSQDRDREPQETQYF
TGTGCCAGCAGCCAAGATAGGGACAGGGAGCCCCAAGAGACCCAGTACTTC
>TRBV6-2/TRBV6-3|TRBJ2-3|TRBD2|-
CASSPTSGVTDTQYF
TGTGCCAGCAGTCCGACTAGCGGGGTAACAGATACGCAGTATTTT
>TRBV11-2|TRBJ2-7|-|few
CASSLSRGEQYF
TGTGCCAGCAGCTTAAGCAGGGGCGAGCAGTACTTC
>TRBV30|TRBJ1-3|-|-
CAWSEGFGNTIYF
TGTGCCTGGAGTGAGGGGTTCGGAAACACCATATATTTT
>TRBV29-1|TRBJ1-1|TRBD1|few
CSVYGQGYTEAFF
TGCAGCGTCTATGGACAGGGCTACACTGAAGCTTTCTTT